Reported below is one T cell receptor (beta chain). Its specificity is unknown. Germline CDR1 reads SGHRS; CDR2 reads YFSETQ. Trimming took off 0 bases at V and 4 bases at J, with 13 bases between the two ends. The CDR3 has 15 amino acids. This entry is derived from a study of identical twins. A single record per CDR3 protein comes from TCRdb applying MiXCR to the 5' RACE reads. This sample has roughly 720,000 distinct CDR3 sequences, with 15% to 20% found just once. Study results and caveats: Modelling approaches yielded underestimates of out-of-frame TCR alpha sharing between monozygotic twins.

These same records also appear under a second study, on T cells expressing NK-cell markers. That study reports: HCMV seropositivity characterized most of the eight sequenced donors, and seronegativity one.

The chain uses TRBV5-1 and TRBJ1-1, with D possibly TRBD1 on 6 matching bases. Material for sequencing was PBMCs. This TCR was sampled from a woman aged 18 to 35 in good health. The CDR3 coding sequence is TGCGCCAGCAGCTTGGCCAAGGGGGTTTTCACTGAAGCTTTCTTT. Protein product: CASSLAKGVFTEAFF.